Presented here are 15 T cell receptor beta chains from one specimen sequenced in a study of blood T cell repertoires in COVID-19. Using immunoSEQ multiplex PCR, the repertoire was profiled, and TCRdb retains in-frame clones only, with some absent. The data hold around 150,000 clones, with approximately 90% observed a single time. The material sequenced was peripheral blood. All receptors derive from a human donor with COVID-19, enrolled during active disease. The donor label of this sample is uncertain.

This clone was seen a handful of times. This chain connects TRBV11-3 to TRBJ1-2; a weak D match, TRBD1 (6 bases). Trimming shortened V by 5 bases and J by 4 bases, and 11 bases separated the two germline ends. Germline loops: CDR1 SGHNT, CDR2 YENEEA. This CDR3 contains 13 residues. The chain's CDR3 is CASSARGVYGYTF. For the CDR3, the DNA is TGTGCCAGCAGCGCCAGGGGAGTCTATGGCTACACCTTC.

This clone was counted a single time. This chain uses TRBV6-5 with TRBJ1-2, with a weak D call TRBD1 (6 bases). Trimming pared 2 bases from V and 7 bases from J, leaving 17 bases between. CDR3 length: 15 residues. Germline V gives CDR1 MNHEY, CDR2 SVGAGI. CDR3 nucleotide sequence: TGTGCCAGCAGTTACAGGGGGTTACAGGGCATTGGCTACACCTTC. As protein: CASSYRGLQGIGYTF.

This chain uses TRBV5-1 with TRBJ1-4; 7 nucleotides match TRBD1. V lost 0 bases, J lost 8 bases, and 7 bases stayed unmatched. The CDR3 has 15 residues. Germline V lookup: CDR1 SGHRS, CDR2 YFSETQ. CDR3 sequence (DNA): TGCGCCAGCAGCTTGGTCGAGGGGGCTGGCGAAAAACTGTTTTTT. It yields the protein CASSLVEGAGEKLFF.

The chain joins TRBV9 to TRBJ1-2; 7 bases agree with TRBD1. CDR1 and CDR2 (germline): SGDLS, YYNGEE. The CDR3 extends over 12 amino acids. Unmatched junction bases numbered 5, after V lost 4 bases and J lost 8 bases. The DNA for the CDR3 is TGTGCCAGCAGCTTAGGGACAGACGGCTACACCTTC. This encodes CASSLGTDGYTF.

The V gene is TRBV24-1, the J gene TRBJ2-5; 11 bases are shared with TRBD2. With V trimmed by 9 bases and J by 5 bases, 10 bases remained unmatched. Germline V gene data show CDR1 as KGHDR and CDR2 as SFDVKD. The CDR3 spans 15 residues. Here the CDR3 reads CATSLGTSGLETQYF. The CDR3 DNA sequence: TGTGCCACCTCGCTGGGGACTAGCGGTCTTGAGACCCAGTACTTC.

CDR3 DNA sequence: TGTGCCAGCAGAAGCACTCGCGAGTCACCCCTCCACTTT. Protein sequence: CASRSTRESPLHF. The chain couples TRBV6-4 to TRBJ1-6; unclear D gene. The CDR3 consists of 13 residues. V lost 6 bases and J 10 bases, leaving 13 bases between the germline ends. From germline, CDR1 is MRHNA and CDR2 SNTAGT.

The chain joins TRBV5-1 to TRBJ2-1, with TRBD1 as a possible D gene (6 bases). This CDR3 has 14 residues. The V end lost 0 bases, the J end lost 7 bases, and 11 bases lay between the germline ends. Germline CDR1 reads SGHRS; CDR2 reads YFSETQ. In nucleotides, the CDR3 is TGCGCCAGCAGCTTGGCCGGGACAACGAATGAGCAGTTCTTC. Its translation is CASSLAGTTNEQFF.

CDR3 nucleotide sequence: TGTGCCAGCAGCCAAGATCTTCGGGGGGGGCGTCACACAGATACGCAGTATTTT. It translates to CASSQDLRGGRHTDTQYF. The chain has TRBV4-2 and TRBJ2-3; TRBD2 agrees at 8 bases. V shed 0 bases and J 2 bases; nucleotides not matched to a gene: 10. The CDR3 is made up of 18 amino acids. CDR1 and CDR2 (germline): LGHNA, YNFKEQ.

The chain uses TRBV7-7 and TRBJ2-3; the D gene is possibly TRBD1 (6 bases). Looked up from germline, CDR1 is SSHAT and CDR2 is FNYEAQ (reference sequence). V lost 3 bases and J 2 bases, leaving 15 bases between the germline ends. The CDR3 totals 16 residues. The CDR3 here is CASSFRRDIHTDTQYF. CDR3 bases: TGTGCCAGCAGCTTTCGCCGGGACATACACACAGATACGCAGTATTTT.

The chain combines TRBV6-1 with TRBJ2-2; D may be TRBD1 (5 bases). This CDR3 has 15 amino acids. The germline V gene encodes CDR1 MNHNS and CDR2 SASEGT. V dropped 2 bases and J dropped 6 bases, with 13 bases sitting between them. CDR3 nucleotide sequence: TGTGCCAGCAGTGAAATGGCTGGGGCCCCCGGGGAGCTGTTTTTT. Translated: CASSEMAGAPGELFF.

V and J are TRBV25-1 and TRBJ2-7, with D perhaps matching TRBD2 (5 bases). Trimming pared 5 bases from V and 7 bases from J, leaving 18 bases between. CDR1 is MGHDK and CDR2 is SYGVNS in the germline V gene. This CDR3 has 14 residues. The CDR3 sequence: CASSTLPQRSEQYF. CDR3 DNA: TGTGCCAGCAGTACACTCCCACAGCGGTCGGAGCAGTACTTC.

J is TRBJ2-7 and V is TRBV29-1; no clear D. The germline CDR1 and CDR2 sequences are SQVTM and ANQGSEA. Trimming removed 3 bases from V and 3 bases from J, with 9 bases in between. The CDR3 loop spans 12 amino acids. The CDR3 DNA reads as TGCAGCGTTGAGCAACAGAACTACGAGCAGTACTTC. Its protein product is CSVEQQNYEQYF.

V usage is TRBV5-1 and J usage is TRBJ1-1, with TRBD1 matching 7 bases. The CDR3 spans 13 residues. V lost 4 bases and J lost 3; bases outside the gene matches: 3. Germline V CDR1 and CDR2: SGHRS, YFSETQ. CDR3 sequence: CASSTQGDTEAFF. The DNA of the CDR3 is TGCGCCAGCAGCACCCAGGGGGACACTGAAGCTTTCTTT.

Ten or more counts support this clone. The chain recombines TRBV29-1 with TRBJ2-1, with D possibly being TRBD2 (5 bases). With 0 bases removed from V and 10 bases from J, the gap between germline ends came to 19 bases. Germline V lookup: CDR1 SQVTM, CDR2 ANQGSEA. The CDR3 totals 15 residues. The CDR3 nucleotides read TGCAGCGTTGAAGATCTTCGCCAACCCGGCGGGGAGCAGTTCTTC. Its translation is CSVEDLRQPGGEQFF.

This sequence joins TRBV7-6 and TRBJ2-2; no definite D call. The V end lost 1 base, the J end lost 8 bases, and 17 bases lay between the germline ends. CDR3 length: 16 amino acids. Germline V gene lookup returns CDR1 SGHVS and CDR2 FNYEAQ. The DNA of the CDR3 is TGTGCCAGCAGCTTAGGTGTCGGGTTAACACAAGGGGAGCTGTTTTTT. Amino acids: CASSLGVGLTQGELFF.